This T cell receptor beta chain derives from a study of blood T cells in healthy people across ages. The CDR3 has 15 amino acids. The V end was cut by 5 bases, the J end by 2 bases, with 14 bases between. Per germline, CDR1 SGHTA and CDR2 FQGNSA. This clonotype has just one count. Next came a second PCR, run for about 6 to 12 cycles, which used a sample-barcoded 5' primer along with a J-beta primer mix. MiXCR, run by TCRdb on the 5' RACE reads, gives a single entry per CDR3 protein. In the table there are some 1.6 million distinct CDR3 sequences, about 31% of which are singletons. Collection of 9.5 to 10 milliliters of peripheral blood was performed for each donor.

The clonotype was recovered from a woman aged 30 to 39 in good health. Material: blood. This chain links TRBV7-2 with TRBJ2-3; maybe TRBD2 (6 bases). CDR3 in amino acids: CASSLGLTPTDTQYF. CDR3 DNA sequence: TGTGCCAGCAGCCTAGGACTAACCCCCACAGATACGCAGTATTTT.